Each of the 27 T cell receptor beta chains below was sequenced from the same sample in a study of cytomegalovirus exposure and HLA in healthy donors. The PCR ran on 60 Vbeta and 13 Jbeta primers. Sequencing used immunoSEQ multiplex PCR; TCRdb keeps in-frame clones, though not all of them. Among 45,000 to 65,000 clones listed, 82% were seen once. The sample taken for sequencing was PBMCs. These receptors were taken from a young woman in good health and CMV-seronegative.

The V call is TRBV11-2, the J call TRBJ2-1; D perhaps matches TRBD2 (7 bases). V dropped 5 bases and J dropped 1 base, with 12 bases sitting between them. This CDR3 has 15 amino acids. Per germline, CDR1 SGHAT and CDR2 FQNNGV. CDR3 bases: TGTGCCAGCAGCAAGGAGGGGGGGTCCTACAATGAGCAGTTCTTC. This encodes CASSKEGGSYNEQFF.

The CDR3 DNA sequence: TGTGCCTGGAGTGCGGGACTGTTCTCTGGGGCCAACGTCCTGACTTTC. Its translation: CAWSAGLFSGANVLTF. The genes are TRBV30 and TRBJ2-6; maybe TRBD2 (6 bases). Trimming stripped 1 base from V and 0 bases from J, with 10 bases between. CDR1 and CDR2 (germline): GTSNPN, SVGIG (reference sequence). CDR3 length: 16 residues.

This sequence joins TRBV15 and TRBJ1-2, with TRBD1 identical over 7 bases. This CDR3 has 14 residues. Per the germline V gene, CDR1 is LNHNV and CDR2 is YYDKDF (reference sequence). Trimming cost V 0 bases and J 5 bases; bases outside gene matches: 3. CDR3 loop: CATSRDPGGYGYTF. CDR3 in DNA: TGTGCCACCAGCAGAGATCCAGGGGGGTATGGCTACACCTTC.

The rearrangement joins TRBV7-3 to TRBJ2-3; 9 positions agree with TRBD2. The CDR3 is 16 amino acids. Germline V lookup: CDR1 SGHTA, CDR2 FQGTGA. V trimming: 4 bases; J trimming: 0 bases; junction bases outside the gene matches: 5. The CDR3 here is CASSSGLARSTDTQYF. The CDR3 DNA reads as TGTGCCAGCAGCTCCGGACTAGCGAGAAGCACAGATACGCAGTATTTT.

The genes are TRBV5-4 and TRBJ1-1, with 12 bases matching TRBD1. After removal of 0 bases from V and 4 bases from J, the junction contained 10 bases not matched to a gene. This CDR3 region has 18 residues. Germline CDR1 is SGHNT and CDR2 is YYREEE (reference sequence). The CDR3 region is CASSLGGQGAFVSTEAFF. In nucleotides, the CDR3 is TGTGCCAGCAGCTTGGGGGGACAGGGGGCCTTCGTAAGCACTGAAGCTTTCTTT.

The rearrangement uses TRBV7-9 and TRBJ2-5, with a tentative D call TRBD1 (6 bases). The end of the DNA aligns better with TRBJ2-7, so the J call may be wrong. The CDR3 has 14 residues. In germline, CDR1 is SEHNR, CDR2 FQNEAQ (reference sequence). The CDR3 bases are TGTGCCAGCAGCTTAGTCCAGGGGATCAACGAGCAGTACTTC. Translation: CASSLVQGINEQYF.

This clone was observed a single time. Sequence at one end of the junction differs from germline and may be a read error. The CDR3 reads CASTKSGGANGLTF. The CDR3 coding sequence is TGTGCCAGCACCAAAAGTGGGGGGGCCAACGGCCTGACTTTC. This chain connects TRBV7-2 to TRBJ2-6, with D possibly TRBD2 on 7 matching bases. Germline lookup yields CDR1 SGHTA and CDR2 FQGNSA. This CDR3 is built from 14 residues.

The chain employs TRBV6-5 and TRBJ2-5, with 7 bases aligning to TRBD2. Losses at the gene ends were 8 bases for V and 6 bases for J; bases not matched to a gene: 9. The V gene's germline CDR1 is MNHEY and CDR2 SVGAGI. This CDR3 is built from 13 residues. CDR3 sequence: CASGTGGGKTQYF. For the CDR3, the DNA is TGTGCCAGCGGGACGGGAGGTGGGAAGACCCAGTACTTC.

The chain employs TRBV27 and TRBJ1-2, with 11 bases identical to TRBD1. Germline V gene data show CDR1 as MNHEY and CDR2 as SMNVEV (reference sequence). The CDR3 loop spans 16 amino acids. V dropped 8 bases and J dropped 2; count of bases not matched to a gene: 10. CDR3 in DNA: TGTGCCAGCTCGACTAGAGGACAGGGGGCGAACTATGGCTACACCTTC. Translating it yields CASSTRGQGANYGYTF.

The chain employs TRBV28 and TRBJ2-3, with D perhaps matching TRBD2 (5 bases). From germline, CDR1 is MDHEN and CDR2 SYDVKM. V lost 7 bases and J 7 bases, leaving 27 bases between the germline ends. The CDR3 is 17 residues long. CDR3 coding DNA: TGTGCCAGCAATACCCCCAGCGGAGGACGTTGGGGATATACGCAGTATTTT. It is translated as CASNTPSGGRWGYTQYF.

Here the CDR3 reads CASNPTGTGFGQPQHF. Written as DNA, the CDR3 is TGTGCCAGTAACCCTACCGGGACAGGGTTCGGTCAGCCCCAGCATTTT. The J gene is TRBJ1-5, the V gene TRBV19; 9 nucleotides agree with TRBD1. This CDR3 region has 16 residues. Looked up from germline, CDR1 is LNHDA and CDR2 is SQIVND (reference sequence). V shed 7 bases and J 6 bases; nucleotides not matched to a gene: 13.

This clone was picked up a small number of times. Written as DNA, the CDR3 is TGTGCCAGCAGCTTAGGCATCTACAGTACATCCTACGAGCAGTACTTC. It codes for CASSLGIYSTSYEQYF. This sequence joins TRBV13 and TRBJ2-7; D uncertain. From germline, CDR1 is PRHDT and CDR2 FYEKMQ (reference sequence). Trimming removed 0 bases from V and 1 base from J, with 13 bases in between. The length of the CDR3 is 16 residues.

The chain employs TRBV10-3 and TRBJ2-1; TRBD2 agrees at 15 bases. CDR1 and CDR2 from the germline V gene are ENHRY and SYGVKD. The CDR3 sequence is 14 residues long. The V segment lost 6 bases and the J segment 10 bases; nucleotides outside the gene matches: 4. CDR3 in amino acids: CAIRGLAGGGEQFF. CDR3 sequence (DNA): TGTGCCATCAGGGGACTAGCGGGAGGAGGAGAGCAGTTCTTC.

CDR3 loop: CASSQGGTGGSQYF. CDR3 nucleotide sequence: TGCGCCAGCAGCCAAGGCGGGACAGGAGGGTCCCAGTACTTC. This sequence joins TRBV4-1 and TRBJ2-5; 8 bases agree with TRBD1. The CDR3 length is 14 residues. Per germline, CDR1 MGHRA and CDR2 YSYEKL. J was trimmed by 9 bases and V by 1 base; bases with no gene match: 7.

The chain carries TRBV7-2 and TRBJ1-1, with D unresolved. V was shortened by 3 bases and J by 1 base, with 9 bases between the two germline ends. The CDR3 spans 14 residues. In germline, CDR1 is SGHTA, CDR2 FQGNSA. The CDR3 DNA sequence: TGTGCCAGCAGCTTTAATGTCCCGAACACTGAAGCTTTCTTT. This gives the protein CASSFNVPNTEAFF.

This chain links TRBV11-3 with TRBJ2-2, with TRBD1 as a possible D gene (5 bases). The CDR3 spans 16 residues. Per germline, CDR1 SGHNT and CDR2 YENEEA. Trimming removed 5 bases at V and 2 bases at J, with 15 bases between. CDR3: CASSLTPDSNTGELFF. The CDR3, as DNA: TGTGCCAGCAGCCTAACACCCGACAGCAACACCGGGGAGCTGTTTTTT.

J is TRBJ1-5 and V is TRBV28, with D unclear. The CDR3 totals 15 residues. Trimming removed 3 bases at V and 6 bases at J, with 15 bases between. Per the germline V gene, CDR1 is MDHEN and CDR2 is SYDVKM. In DNA form, the CDR3 reads TGTGCCAGCAGTTTGAGTACGGGAGGGTCTCAGCCCCAGCATTTT. Protein: CASSLSTGGSQPQHF.

The V call is TRBV4-2, the J call TRBJ2-3; TRBD1 agrees at 7 bases. Germline V gives CDR1 LGHNA, CDR2 YNFKEQ. Trimming cost V 1 base and J 0 bases; bases outside gene matches: 1. The CDR3 consists of 15 residues. CDR3 sequence: CASSQGQGSTDTQYF. The CDR3 DNA follows: TGTGCCAGCAGCCAAGGACAGGGCAGCACAGATACGCAGTATTTT.

A single count supports this clone. The chain joins TRBV11-2 to TRBJ1-1; 11 nucleotides match TRBD1. The V gene's germline CDR1 is SGHAT and CDR2 FQNNGV. The length of the CDR3 is 15 residues. V gave up 4 bases and J gave up 1 base; unmatched junction bases: 2. CDR3 nucleotides: TGTGCCAGCAGCTCCGGGACAGGGGGGAACACTGAAGCTTTCTTT. Protein product: CASSSGTGGNTEAFF.

A few counts support this clone. This chain links TRBV2 with TRBJ2-3; D is perhaps TRBD2 (6 bases). This CDR3 is 13 amino acids long. The germline gives CDR1 SNHLY, CDR2 FYNNEI. The CDR3 nucleotides are TGTGCTACCTCGGGGGAGTCCACAGATACGCAGTATTTT. Translation gives CATSGESTDTQYF.

V gene TRBV28 combines with J gene TRBJ2-7; possibly TRBD2 for D (6 bases). V gave up 11 bases and J gave up 2 bases, with 16 bases separating them. There are 13 residues in the CDR3. Per germline, CDR1 MDHEN and CDR2 SYDVKM. The CDR3 is CASRDLATYEQYF. In DNA form, the CDR3 reads TGTGCCTCCCGGGACTTGGCCACCTACGAGCAGTACTTC.

J is TRBJ2-5 and V is TRBV28; TRBD1 aligns across 7 bases. Germline loops: CDR1 MDHEN, CDR2 SYDVKM. The CDR3 contains 15 residues. Unmatched junction bases numbered 10, after V lost 6 bases and J lost 3 bases. The CDR3 spells CASRAPGTEEETQYF. The CDR3 DNA reads as TGTGCCAGCAGAGCTCCCGGGACAGAAGAAGAGACCCAGTACTTC.

The V gene is TRBV6-4, the J gene TRBJ2-1, with TRBD1 matching over 8 bases. Germline CDR1 reads MRHNA; CDR2 reads SNTAGT. V gave up 3 bases and J gave up 4 bases; unmatched junction bases: 2. The CDR3 runs 14 residues. CDR3 sequence reads: CASSEQGEYNEQFF. The CDR3 nucleotides read TGTGCCAGCAGTGAACAGGGGGAATACAATGAGCAGTTCTTC.

The CDR3 loop reads CASRQGGTDTQYF. The CDR3 DNA reads TGTGCCAGTCGTCAGGGTGGCACAGATACGCAGTATTTT. The gene calls are TRBV19 and TRBJ2-3; perhaps TRBD1 as D (5 bases). This CDR3 region has 13 residues. Germline values: CDR1 LNHDA, CDR2 SQIVND (reference sequence). V dropped 8 bases and J dropped 1 base, with 10 bases sitting between them.

This chain links TRBV14 with TRBJ2-6, with 7 bases lining up with TRBD2. Germline V gene lookup returns CDR1 SGHDN and CDR2 FVKESK. V lost 4 bases and J lost 11; bases outside the gene matches: 5. The CDR3 is 13 amino acids. CDR3 DNA sequence: TGTGCCAGCAGCCTCTGGCGGGAGTACGTCCTGACTTTC. Protein: CASSLWREYVLTF.

The rearrangement uses TRBV28 and TRBJ1-2, with D perhaps TRBD1 (6 bases). This CDR3 comprises 13 residues. Germline-derived CDR1 and CDR2 are MDHEN and SYDVKM. Trimming removed 6 bases from V and 7 bases from J, with 15 bases in between. CDR3 DNA sequence: TGTGCCAGCAGAAGGGGGACCGGGTCTGGCTACACCTTC. The encoded protein is CASRRGTGSGYTF.

This chain's CDR3 is CASSWDSNQPQHF. The CDR3 DNA sequence: TGCGCCAGCAGCTGGGACAGTAATCAGCCCCAGCATTTT. V is TRBV5-1 and J is TRBJ1-5; TRBD1 aligns across 7 bases. With 3 bases clipped from V and 4 bases from J, the junction kept 1 base outside the gene matches. The CDR3 extends over 13 amino acids. Germline lookup yields CDR1 SGHRS and CDR2 YFSETQ.